This T cell receptor (beta chain) was recorded in a study of T cell repertoires in cytomegalovirus infection. Regarding the study as a whole: It was HLA-C-restricted CMV-specific TCR beta clonotypes that dominated the response ex vivo. Cumulative public TCR beta family frequency identified CMV carriers with the relevant HLA.

TCRdb itself ran the reads through MiXCR, one entry per CDR3 protein. Of about 300,000 distinct CDR3 sequences listed, around 10% are singletons. Germline assignment: CDR1 SNHLY and CDR2 FYNNEI. The CDR3 extends over 12 amino acids. V was cut by 6 bases and J by 7 bases, with 9 bases left in between. In regard to this clonotype: Its antigen is unknown. This may arise from a read error, as a much more abundant clone is one base away.

The clonotype originates from a human donor in good health (CMV status not recorded). Some clones in this sample may be carry-over from other donors' samples. The genes are TRBV2 and TRBJ2-2, with D uncertain. Sequencing was done on a sample of PBMCs. The DNA for the CDR3 is TGTGCCAGCAGGCATGGTGGCGGGGAGCTGTTTTTT. As protein: CASRHGGGELFF.